This TCR beta chain was documented in a study of neurological immune-mediated disorders. Study conclusions and caveats: No CDR3 amino acid sequences recurred among expanded clones across subjects, suggesting private repertoires in all groups.

TCRdb re-called the 5' RACE reads with MiXCR, one entry per CDR3 protein. The table lists about 38,000 distinct CDR3 sequences, 11% of them singletons. This clonotype occurred many times. Its antigen is undetermined. The trim removed 2 bases at V and 8 bases at J, leaving 8 bases unmatched. Per germline, CDR1 SGHVS and CDR2 FNYEAQ. The CDR3 runs to 15 residues. The chain carries TRBV7-6 and TRBJ2-1, with 8 bases lining up with TRBD2. This sequence originates from a woman aged 25 to 39 with HTLV-1-associated myelopathy (HAM/TSP). Sequencing used CD4+ T cells from blood. The CDR3 DNA follows: TGTGCCAGCAGCTTACTGGGCGGGGGGTACGATGAGCAGTTCTTC. As protein: CASSLLGGGYDEQFF.